These T cell receptor beta chains were read from a single sample in a study of OX40 agonist ivuxolimab in advanced cancers. Profiled with immunoSEQ multiplex PCR; TCRdb holds only in-frame clones, not every one. The sample holds some 74,000 clones, 86% seen once. Material: CD4+ or CD8+ T cells sorted from blood, obtained in a trial of the OX40 agonist ivuxolimab. Source of these receptors: an adult with an advanced solid tumor such as melanoma, head and neck, liver or kidney cancer. Each CDR3 is given without its conserved first and last residue. The order of the fields is CDR3 length, V gene, J gene, CDR3 protein.

11,TRBV7-6,TRBJ2-7,ASSLGSTYEQY
13,TRBV11-2,TRBJ1-3,ASSSGLLSGNTIY
11,TRBV7-3,TRBJ1-1,ASSLLGNTEAF
11,TRBV6-5,TRBJ1-2,ASSKQGADGYT
12,TRBV5-1,TRBJ2-3,ASSSGLEGDTQY
13,TRBV7-8,TRBJ1-1,ASSPRGDVNTEAF
14,TRBV2,TRBJ1-1,ASSEDISTLITEAF
12,TRBV7-9,TRBJ1-1,ASTPQGPNTEAF
12,TRBV5-4,TRBJ1-5,ASSEGQKHQPQH
11,TRBV19,TRBJ2-1,ASSAKHRGWVF
13,TRBV19,TRBJ1-5,ASSDGPRRNQPQH
13,TRBV30,TRBJ1-6,AWSVAGLGNSPLH
13,TRBV10-3,TRBJ1-1,AISEHEGRMGEAF
14,TRBV6-6,TRBJ2-6,ASSYPGGAGANVLT
11,TRBV5-3,TRBJ1-1,ARSLNRNTEAF
12,TRBV6-1,TRBJ2-1,ASSGPLRVDEQF
11,TRBV11-2,TRBJ2-7,ASSSGLSYEQY
11,TRBV6-6,TRBJ1-2,ASSQPERYGYT
13,TRBV11-2,TRBJ2-3,ASSTWGEGLDTQY
9,TRBV13,TRBJ1-1,ASSRRQGAF
14,TRBV6-5,TRBJ1-6,ASSYGADRAYSPLH
12,TRBV30,TRBJ2-7,AWSVDSSSYEQY
15,TRBV10-1,TRBJ1-6,ASSESLGQGHNSPLH
10,TRBV6-5,TRBJ1-1,ASSWGNTEAF
13,TRBV18,TRBJ1-3,ASSPWDSSGNTIY
11,TRBV9,TRBJ2-1,ASSVSLVSEQF
11,TRBV5-1,TRBJ1-1,ASSLGEETEAF
10,TRBV27,TRBJ1-4,ASSYLGEKLF